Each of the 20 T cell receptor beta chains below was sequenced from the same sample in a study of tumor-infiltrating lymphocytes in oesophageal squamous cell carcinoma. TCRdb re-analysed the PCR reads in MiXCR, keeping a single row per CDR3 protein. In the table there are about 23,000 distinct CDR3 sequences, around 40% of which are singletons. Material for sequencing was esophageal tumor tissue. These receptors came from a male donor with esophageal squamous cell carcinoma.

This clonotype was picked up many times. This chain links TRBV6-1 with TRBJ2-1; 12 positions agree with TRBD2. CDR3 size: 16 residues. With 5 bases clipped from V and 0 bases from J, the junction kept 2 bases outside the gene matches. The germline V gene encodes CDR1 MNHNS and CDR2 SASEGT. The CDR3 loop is CASSLTSGSSYNEQFF. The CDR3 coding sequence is TGTGCCAGCAGTTTGACTAGCGGGAGCTCCTACAATGAGCAGTTCTTC.

The CDR3 nucleotides are TGTGCCAGCAGTTTCTTGAGGGAGGGCCTCGGGGATACGCAGTATTTT. It is translated as CASSFLREGLGDTQYF. The chain is built from TRBV28 and TRBJ2-3; 7 nucleotides agree with TRBD2. J was trimmed by 6 bases and V by 3 bases; bases with no gene match: 12. The germline CDR1 and CDR2 sequences are MDHEN and SYDVKM. The CDR3 totals 16 residues.

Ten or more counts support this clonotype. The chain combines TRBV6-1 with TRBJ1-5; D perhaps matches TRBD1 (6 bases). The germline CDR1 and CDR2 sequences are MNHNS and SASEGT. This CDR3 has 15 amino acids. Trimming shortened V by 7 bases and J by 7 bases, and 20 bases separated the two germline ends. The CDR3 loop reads CASTPYRDRGQPQHF. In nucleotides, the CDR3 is TGTGCCAGCACCCCGTACAGGGATCGAGGACAGCCCCAGCATTTT.

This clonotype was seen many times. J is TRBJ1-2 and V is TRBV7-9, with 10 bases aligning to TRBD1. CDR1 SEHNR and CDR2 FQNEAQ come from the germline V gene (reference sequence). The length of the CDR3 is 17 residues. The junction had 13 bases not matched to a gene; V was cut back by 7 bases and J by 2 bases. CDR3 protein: CASTPRDRGTSNYGYTF. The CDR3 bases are TGTGCCAGCACCCCCCGGGACAGGGGAACATCAAACTATGGCTACACCTTC. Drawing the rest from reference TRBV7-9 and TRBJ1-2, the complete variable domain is DTGVSQNPRHKITKRGQNVTFRCDPISEHNRLYWYRQTLGQGPEFLTYFQNEAQLEKSRLLSDRFSAERPKGSFSTLEIQRTEQGDSAMYLCASTPRDRGTSNYGYTFGSGTRLTVV.

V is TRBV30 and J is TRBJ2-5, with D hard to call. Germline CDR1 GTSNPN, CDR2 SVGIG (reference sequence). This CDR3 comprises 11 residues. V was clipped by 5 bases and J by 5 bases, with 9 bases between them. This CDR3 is CAWGKLETQYF. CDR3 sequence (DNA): TGTGCCTGGGGTAAACTGGAGACCCAGTACTTC.

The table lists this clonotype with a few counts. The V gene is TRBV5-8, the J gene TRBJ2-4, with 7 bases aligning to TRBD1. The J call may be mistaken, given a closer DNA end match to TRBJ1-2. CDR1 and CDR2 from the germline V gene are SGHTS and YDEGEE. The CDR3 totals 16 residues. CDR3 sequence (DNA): TGTGCCAGCAGCCCTTGGGGAGGGGGCCAAGCTTATGGCTACACCTTC. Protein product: CASSPWGGGQAYGYTF.

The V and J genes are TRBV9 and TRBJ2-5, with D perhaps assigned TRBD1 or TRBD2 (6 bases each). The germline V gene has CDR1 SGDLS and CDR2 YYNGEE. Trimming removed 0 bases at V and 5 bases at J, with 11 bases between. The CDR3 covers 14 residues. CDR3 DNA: TGTGCCAGCAGCGTAGTGGGGGGCCCGGAGACCCAGTACTTC. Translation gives CASSVVGGPETQYF.

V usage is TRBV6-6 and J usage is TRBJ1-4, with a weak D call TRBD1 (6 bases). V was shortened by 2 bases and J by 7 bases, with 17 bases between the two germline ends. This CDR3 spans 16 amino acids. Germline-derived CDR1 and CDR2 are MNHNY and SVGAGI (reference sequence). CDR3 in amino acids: CASSYESSRGREKLFF. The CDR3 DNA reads TGTGCCAGCAGTTACGAATCGAGCAGGGGTCGTGAAAAACTGTTTTTT.

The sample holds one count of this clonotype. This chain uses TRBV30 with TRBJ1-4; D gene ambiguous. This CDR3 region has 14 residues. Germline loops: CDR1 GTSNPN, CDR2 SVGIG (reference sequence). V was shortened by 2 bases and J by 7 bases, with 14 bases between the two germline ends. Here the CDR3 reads CAWSIWGRSEKLFF. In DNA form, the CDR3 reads TGTGCCTGGAGTATCTGGGGAAGGAGTGAAAAACTGTTTTTT.

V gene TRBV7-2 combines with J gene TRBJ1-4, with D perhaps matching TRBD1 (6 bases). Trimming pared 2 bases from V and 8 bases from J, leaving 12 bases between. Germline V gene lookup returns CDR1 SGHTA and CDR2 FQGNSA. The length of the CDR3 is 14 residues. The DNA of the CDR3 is TGTGCCAGCAGCTTACTACAGGGAGGGGAAAAACTGTTTTTT. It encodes CASSLLQGGEKLFF.

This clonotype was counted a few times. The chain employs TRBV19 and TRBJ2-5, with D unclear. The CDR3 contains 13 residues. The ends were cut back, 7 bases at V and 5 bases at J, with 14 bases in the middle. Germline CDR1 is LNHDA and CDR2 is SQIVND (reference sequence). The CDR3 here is CASTGTGPETQYF. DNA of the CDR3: TGTGCCAGTACTGGCACCGGCCCGGAGACCCAGTACTTC.

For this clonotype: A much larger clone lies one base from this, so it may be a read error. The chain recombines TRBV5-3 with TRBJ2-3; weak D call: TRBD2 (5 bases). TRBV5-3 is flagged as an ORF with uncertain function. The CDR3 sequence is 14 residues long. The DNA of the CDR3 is TGTGCCAGCAGCTTGGGTCCGAACACCGGGGAGCTGTATTTT. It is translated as CASSLGPNTGELYF.

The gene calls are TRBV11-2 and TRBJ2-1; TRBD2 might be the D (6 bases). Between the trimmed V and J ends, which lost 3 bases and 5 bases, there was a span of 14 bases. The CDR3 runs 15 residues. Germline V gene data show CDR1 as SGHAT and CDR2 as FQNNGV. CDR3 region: CASSFGGLYHNEQFF. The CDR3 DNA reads TGTGCCAGCAGCTTCGGAGGACTATACCACAATGAGCAGTTCTTC. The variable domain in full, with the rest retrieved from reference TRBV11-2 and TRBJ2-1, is EAGVAQSPRYKIIEKRQSVAFWCNPISGHATLYWYQQILGQGPKLLIQFQNNGVVDDSQLPKDRFSAERLKGVDSTLKIQPAKLEDSAVYLCASSFGGLYHNEQFFGPGTRLTVL.

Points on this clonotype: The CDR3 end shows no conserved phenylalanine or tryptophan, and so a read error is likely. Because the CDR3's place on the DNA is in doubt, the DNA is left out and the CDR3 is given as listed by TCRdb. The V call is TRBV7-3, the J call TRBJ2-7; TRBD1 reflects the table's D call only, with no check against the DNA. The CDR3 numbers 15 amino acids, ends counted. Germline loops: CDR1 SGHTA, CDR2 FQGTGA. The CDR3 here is CASSLGANSPLHFGA.

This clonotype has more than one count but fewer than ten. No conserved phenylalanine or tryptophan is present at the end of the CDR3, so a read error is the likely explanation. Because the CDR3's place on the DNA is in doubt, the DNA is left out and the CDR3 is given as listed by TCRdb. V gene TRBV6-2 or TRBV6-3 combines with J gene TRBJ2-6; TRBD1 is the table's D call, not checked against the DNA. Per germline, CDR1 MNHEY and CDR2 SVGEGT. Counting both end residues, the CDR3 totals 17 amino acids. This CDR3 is CASSEPGTGPYEQYFGV.

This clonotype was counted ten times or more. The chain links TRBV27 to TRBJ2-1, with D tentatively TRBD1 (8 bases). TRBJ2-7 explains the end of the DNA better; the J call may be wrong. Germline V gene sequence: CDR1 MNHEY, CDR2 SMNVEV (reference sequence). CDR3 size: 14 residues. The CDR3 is CATYGQGGAREQYF. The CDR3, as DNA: TGTGCCACCTACGGACAGGGAGGGGCCCGAGAGCAGTACTTC.

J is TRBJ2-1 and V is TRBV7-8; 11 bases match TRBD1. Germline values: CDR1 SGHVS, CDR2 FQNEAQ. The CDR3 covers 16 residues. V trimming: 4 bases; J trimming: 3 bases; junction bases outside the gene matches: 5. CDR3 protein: CASSSRDRGDYNEQFF. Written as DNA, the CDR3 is TGTGCCAGCAGCTCCCGGGACAGGGGGGACTACAATGAGCAGTTCTTC.

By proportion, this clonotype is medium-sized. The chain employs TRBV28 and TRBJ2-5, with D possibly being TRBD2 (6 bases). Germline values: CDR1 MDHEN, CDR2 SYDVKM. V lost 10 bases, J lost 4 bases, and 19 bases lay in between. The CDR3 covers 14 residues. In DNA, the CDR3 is TGTGCCACCCTTAATCTCGGGGGAGGAGAGACCCAGTACTTC. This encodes CATLNLGGGETQYF.

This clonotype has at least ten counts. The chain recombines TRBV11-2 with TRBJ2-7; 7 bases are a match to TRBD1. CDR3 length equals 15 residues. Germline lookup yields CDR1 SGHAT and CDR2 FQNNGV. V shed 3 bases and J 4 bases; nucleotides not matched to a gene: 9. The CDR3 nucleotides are TGTGCCAGCAGCTTTTACGAGGGGGCTCGATACGAGCAGTACTTC. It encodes CASSFYEGARYEQYF.

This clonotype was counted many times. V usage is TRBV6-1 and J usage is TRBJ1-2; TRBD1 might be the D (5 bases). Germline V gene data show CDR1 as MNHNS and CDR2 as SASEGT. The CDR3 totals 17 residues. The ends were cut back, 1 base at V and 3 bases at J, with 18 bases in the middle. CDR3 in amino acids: CASSEGWGRAGDYGYTF. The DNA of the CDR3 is TGTGCCAGCAGTGAAGGATGGGGACGGGCCGGAGACTATGGCTACACCTTC.